This record looks at one T cell receptor beta chain sequence and its context. What it binds is not known. The PCR made use of 60 Vbeta and 13 Jbeta primers. Measured with immunoSEQ multiplex PCR; TCRdb has only the in-frame clones, and not every one. The profile covers under 200,000 clones, with 82% appearing a single time and over 8.5% taken by the ten largest. The data stem from a study of cytomegalovirus exposure and HLA in healthy donors. CDR1 is MNHNY, CDR2 SVGAGI, per germline (reference sequence). The CDR3 sequence is 16 residues long. The J segment lost 2 bases and the V segment lost 4 bases, leaving 10 bases of the junction unmatched. Study observations and caveats: Later, TCR association rates were found to vary by HLA locus, highest for DRB1 and lowest for HLA-C. Under in vitro conditions, a few CMV-associated chains were confirmed as specific for CMV antigens. Presence/absence analyses assumed roughly uniform sequencing depth across donors, which may not hold. The classifier reportedly diagnosed cytomegalovirus status with high specificity and sensitivity.

Specimen: PBMCs. This sequence was found in a man in his fifties in good health and CMV-seropositive. The rearrangement uses TRBV6-6 and TRBJ1-1; 7 bases agree with TRBD1. In nucleotides, the CDR3 is TGTGCCAGCAGTTTTTCAGGGGGACAGTATAACACTGAAGCTTTCTTT. Amino acid sequence: CASSFSGGQYNTEAFF.